The clone carrying this T cell receptor (beta chain) was seen a single time. The data derive from a study of technical replicates of blood from a handful of donors. Germline-derived CDR1 and CDR2 are MDHEN and SYDVKM. The CDR3 sequence is 15 residues long. Trimming took 4 bases from V and 13 from J; bases not matched to a gene: 15. Profiled with immunoSEQ multiplex PCR; TCRdb holds only in-frame clones, not every one. The table has 70,000 to 85,000 clones, around 97% seen once. The V call is TRBV28, the J call TRBJ2-2; 7 nucleotides align to TRBD2. The TCR sequence derives from a human donor in good health. The sequenced sample consisted of T cells isolated from PBMCs. The chain's CDR3 is CASSSPAGVVRGLFF. CDR3 nucleotide sequence: TGTGCCAGCAGTTCCCCGGCGGGAGTCGTAAGAGGGCTGTTTTTT.